The 27 T cell receptor beta chains below were found in one sample sequenced in a study of T cells after posttransplantation cyclophosphamide (dated by TCRdb to 2016 to 2018). The protocol used for the library was the immunoSEQ multiplex PCR assay. Imported from immuneACCESS, the table was reduced by TCRdb to in-frame sequences with V and J called. These copies leave out some clones; in studies compared against another copy, an unresolved V gene accounts for under half, and the cause of the remainder is not known. Recorded for this sample are 42,000 or so clones; 80% to 95% of them occurred a single time. 2% to 3% of the sample is held by the ten biggest clonotypes. In light of the paper, this sample's treatment or condition label describes: high-dose cyclophosphamide on days +3 and +4 as single-agent GVHD prophylaxis. PTCy patients received busulfan and fludarabine conditioning, a related or unrelated marrow graft, and cyclophosphamide on days +3 and +4.

Sequencing was performed on PBMCs, taken around 67 days after allogeneic stem cell transplant with posttransplant cyclophosphamide. The source is a male patient between 60 and 69 years old who received an allogeneic stem cell transplant from a related donor and was CMV-positive. After a transplant, the graft donor may have provided part of the T cells.

The chain has TRBV19 and TRBJ1-6; 8 positions match TRBD1. With 7 bases clipped from V and 5 bases from J, the junction kept 7 bases outside the gene matches. The CDR3 length is 15 residues. Per germline, CDR1 LNHDA and CDR2 SQIVND (reference sequence). In nucleotides, the CDR3 is TGTGCCAGTACAAACAGGGGGTTAAATAATTCACCCCTCCACTTT. As protein: CASTNRGLNNSPLHF.

The CDR3 DNA reads TGTGCCATCAGTGAGTCTGGGGGGATGGAATCCTACGAGCAGTACTTC. It codes for CAISESGGMESYEQYF. The rearrangement joins TRBV10-3 to TRBJ2-5; tentative D call: TRBD2 (6 bases). The better agreement between TRBJ2-7 and the DNA end casts doubt on the J call. The CDR3 has 16 residues. Germline V gives CDR1 ENHRY, CDR2 SYGVKD.

The rearrangement uses TRBV29-1 and TRBJ2-3; no clear D gene. The length of the CDR3 is 13 residues. Germline V gene lookup returns CDR1 SQVTM and CDR2 ANQGSEA. The V gene lost 3 bases and the J gene lost 2 bases, with 9 bases spanning the gap. The CDR3 protein is CSVEAVNTDTQYF. CDR3 in DNA: TGCAGCGTTGAGGCCGTGAACACAGATACGCAGTATTTT.

The J gene is TRBJ1-5, the V gene TRBV9, with 10 bases identical to TRBD1. Germline CDR1 and CDR2: SGDLS and YYNGEE. CDR3 length: 15 amino acids. With 3 bases clipped from V and 6 bases from J, the junction kept 6 bases outside the gene matches. As DNA, the CDR3 is TGTGCCAGCAGCGGACAGGGGGCTTTTGGTCAGCCCCAGCATTTT. Translated, it gives CASSGQGAFGQPQHF.

This clone occurred a few times. The gene calls are TRBV5-4 and TRBJ2-7; the D gene is possibly TRBD1 (5 bases). From germline, CDR1 is SGHNT and CDR2 YYREEE (reference sequence). This CDR3 contains 13 residues. Between the trimmed V and J ends, which lost 2 bases and 1 base, there was a span of 7 bases. The CDR3 coding sequence is TGTGCCAGCAGCTTACAGGATTCCTACGAGCAGTACTTC. It specifies CASSLQDSYEQYF.

The chain has TRBV5-6 and TRBJ2-5, with a tentative D call TRBD1 (5 bases). Deletions cut 9 bases from V and 5 bases from J, with 17 bases between. The CDR3 extends over 13 amino acids. The germline CDR1 and CDR2 sequences are SGHDT and YYEEEE. CDR3 loop: CATYGQDEETQYF. CDR3 sequence (DNA): TGTGCCACCTATGGACAAGATGAGGAGACCCAGTACTTC.

The chain joins TRBV7-2 to TRBJ1-4, with TRBD1 matching 7 bases. The CDR3 runs to 14 residues. Germline values: CDR1 SGHTA, CDR2 FQGNSA. V trimming: 6 bases; J trimming: 7 bases; junction bases outside the gene matches: 8. The CDR3, as DNA: TGTGCCAGCAGTTCGACAGGGTATTTTGAAAAACTGTTTTTT. The encoded protein is CASSSTGYFEKLFF.

The chain combines TRBV6-4 with TRBJ2-3, with D possibly matching TRBD2 (7 bases). The length of the CDR3 is 16 residues. Deletions cut 2 bases from V and 2 bases from J, with 14 bases between. Germline V gene sequence: CDR1 MRHNA, CDR2 SNTAGT. CDR3 nucleotide sequence: TGTGCCAGCAGTGACCGGGGTGGGGGGGCCACAGATACGCAGTATTTT. Encoded protein: CASSDRGGGATDTQYF.

The chain couples TRBV10-3 to TRBJ1-1; unclear D gene. The V gene's germline CDR1 is ENHRY and CDR2 SYGVKD. There are 13 residues in the CDR3. The V and J ends lost 4 bases and 10 bases respectively, with 16 bases between them. CDR3 nucleotides: TGTGCCATCAGTGCCCACGAGGAGGGCGGAGCTTTCTTT. Translated, it gives CAISAHEEGGAFF.

The J gene is TRBJ1-2, the V gene TRBV5-1; 7 bases fit TRBD1. CDR3 size: 15 residues. Germline-derived CDR1 and CDR2 are SGHRS and YFSETQ. With V trimmed by 3 bases and J by 0 bases, 5 bases remained unmatched. The chain's CDR3 is CASSWWDRTNYGYTF. DNA of the CDR3: TGCGCCAGCAGCTGGTGGGACAGAACTAACTATGGCTACACCTTC.

This chain connects TRBV9 to TRBJ1-2; TRBD1 matches at 8 bases. This CDR3 is built from 15 residues. Germline assignment: CDR1 SGDLS and CDR2 YYNGEE. V lost 0 bases, J lost 5 bases, and 6 bases stayed unmatched. The CDR3 loop reads CASSVAPGGRYGYTF. Written as DNA, the CDR3 is TGTGCCAGCAGCGTAGCTCCAGGGGGCCGTTATGGCTACACCTTC.

This chain uses TRBV19 with TRBJ2-1; a weak D match, TRBD1 (5 bases). Looked up from germline, CDR1 is LNHDA and CDR2 is SQIVND (reference sequence). V was trimmed by 7 bases and J by 7 bases, leaving 14 bases between them. There are 13 residues in the CDR3. CDR3 coding DNA: TGTGCCAGTAATACTCTAGGGGCGAATGAGCAGTTCTTC. It yields the protein CASNTLGANEQFF.

V usage is TRBV27 and J usage is TRBJ1-4, with D possibly TRBD1 on 5 matching bases. V was trimmed by 2 bases and J by 1 base, leaving 11 bases between them. This CDR3 region has 16 residues. Germline lookup yields CDR1 MNHEY and CDR2 SMNVEV (reference sequence). CDR3 nucleotides: TGTGCCAGCAGTTTAGGGGCGCGGGGAACTAATGAAAAACTGTTTTTT. Its protein product is CASSLGARGTNEKLFF.

The chain has TRBV10-3 and TRBJ2-7; D ambiguous. The germline V gene has CDR1 ENHRY and CDR2 SYGVKD. The CDR3 contains 13 residues. Trimming stripped 1 base from V and 6 bases from J, with 10 bases between. CDR3 in amino acids: CAISEFLRGEQYV. The CDR3 DNA reads as TGTGCCATCAGTGAGTTTCTTAGAGGCGAGCAGTACGTC.

The chain carries TRBV7-6 and TRBJ1-4; 10 nucleotides line up with TRBD1. The germline CDR1 and CDR2 sequences are SGHVS and FNYEAQ. The ends lost 1 base at V and 5 bases at J; junction bases unmatched: 10. This CDR3 has 18 residues. The CDR3 loop is CASSLGGTGAYVNEKLFF. CDR3 bases: TGTGCCAGCAGCTTAGGCGGGACAGGGGCCTACGTGAATGAAAAACTGTTTTTT.

This chain uses TRBV5-1 with TRBJ1-1; the match to TRBD1 covers 7 bases. CDR3 length: 15 residues. Germline lookup yields CDR1 SGHRS and CDR2 YFSETQ. V dropped 4 bases and J dropped 2; count of bases not matched to a gene: 8. In nucleotides, the CDR3 is TGCGCCAGCAGCGCCGGGACAGCCTTAAACACTGAAGCTTTCTTT. This codes for CASSAGTALNTEAFF.

The rearrangement links TRBV29-1 to TRBJ2-5, with unresolved D. The CDR3 sequence is 12 residues long. Germline lookup yields CDR1 SQVTM and CDR2 ANQGSEA. V shed 8 bases and J shed 6 bases, with 16 bases lying between them. CDR3 sequence reads: CSYSRPRQTQYF. DNA for the CDR3: TGCAGCTACTCTAGGCCCCGGCAGACCCAGTACTTC.

The chain uses TRBV5-1 and TRBJ2-3; D is uncertain. This CDR3 spans 13 amino acids. The V end was cut by 0 bases, the J end by 3 bases, with 5 bases between. Per the germline V gene, CDR1 is SGHRS and CDR2 is YFSETQ. The CDR3 DNA sequence: TGCGCCAGCAGCTTGGAGAGGACAGATACGCAGTATTTT. Translated: CASSLERTDTQYF.

The sample holds one count of this clone. The V and J genes are TRBV30 and TRBJ1-2, with D perhaps TRBD1 (6 bases). Trimming took 5 bases from V and 4 from J, leaving 14 bases between them. This CDR3 has 13 amino acids. CDR1 is GTSNPN, CDR2 SVGIG, per germline (reference sequence). CDR3 DNA: TGTGCCTGGGGTAGGGGGAGATCCTATGGCTACACCTTC. Its protein product is CAWGRGRSYGYTF.

The rearrangement uses TRBV11-3 and TRBJ2-1; D perhaps matches TRBD1 (5 bases). Germline V CDR1 and CDR2: SGHNT, YENEEA. This CDR3 has 15 amino acids. The V gene lost 1 base and the J gene lost 2 bases, with 9 bases spanning the gap. This CDR3 reads CASSLGQLAYNEQFF. The CDR3 nucleotides read TGTGCCAGCAGCTTAGGACAGCTAGCCTACAATGAGCAGTTCTTC.

This chain joins TRBV5-1 and TRBJ2-3; tentatively, D is TRBD2 (5 bases). The CDR3 is made up of 14 amino acids. Per the germline V gene, CDR1 is SGHRS and CDR2 is YFSETQ. Trimming removed 7 bases at V and 0 bases at J, with 12 bases between. The CDR3 DNA is TGCGCCAGCCATTACGGGGAGAGCACAGATACGCAGTATTTT. Residues: CASHYGESTDTQYF.

This chain joins TRBV28 and TRBJ2-5, with a weak D call TRBD1 (5 bases). The germline V gene has CDR1 MDHEN and CDR2 SYDVKM. The CDR3 length is 13 residues. Trimming stripped 3 bases from V and 3 bases from J, with 8 bases between. CDR3 in DNA: TGTGCCAGCAGTTTCGAACAGGAAGAGACCCAGTACTTC. Protein product: CASSFEQEETQYF.

For this clone: The likely explanation is a read error, given a far larger clone one base away. This chain connects TRBV29-1 to TRBJ2-5; TRBD1 agrees at 8 bases. The V segment lost 4 bases and the J segment 0 bases; nucleotides outside the gene matches: 10. The V gene's germline CDR1 is SQVTM and CDR2 ANQGSEA. The CDR3 has 16 residues. DNA of the CDR3: TGCAGCGTTGGAACCTGGACAGGGCAACACCAAGAGACCCAGTACTTC. Protein: CSVGTWTGQHQETQYF.

The chain couples TRBV6-5 to TRBJ2-6; the D gene is possibly TRBD2 (6 bases). The CDR3 has 16 residues. The germline CDR1 and CDR2 sequences are MNHEY and SVGAGI. Deletions cut 0 bases from V and 0 bases from J, with 6 bases between. CDR3 residues: CASSYSGGSGANVLTF. The CDR3 DNA follows: TGTGCCAGCAGTTACTCGGGGGGCTCTGGGGCCAACGTCCTGACTTTC.

The genes are TRBV10-3 and TRBJ2-1; D might be TRBD2 (5 bases). The CDR3 loop spans 12 amino acids. V dropped 7 bases and J dropped 6 bases, with 10 bases sitting between them. Looked up from germline, CDR1 is ENHRY and CDR2 is SYGVKD. CDR3 bases: TGTGCCATCATGGAGGCGAGCAATGAGCAGTTCTTC. Protein sequence: CAIMEASNEQFF.

The V call is TRBV19, the J call TRBJ1-3, with 8 bases that match TRBD1. Germline CDR1 reads LNHDA; CDR2 reads SQIVND (reference sequence). V shed 4 bases and J 0 bases; nucleotides not matched to a gene: 8. This CDR3 contains 17 residues. CDR3 DNA sequence: TGTGCCAGTAGTAGGGGGACAGGAGGTCTCTCTGGAAACACCATATATTTT. It encodes CASSRGTGGLSGNTIYF.

This clone was seen a single time. This sequence joins TRBV7-2 and TRBJ1-3; D is undetermined. The CDR3 length is 16 residues. Germline V gene sequence: CDR1 SGHTA, CDR2 FQGNSA. V was trimmed by 2 bases and J by 4 bases, leaving 15 bases between them. The CDR3 region is CASSLSQVRQGNTIYF. Here the CDR3 DNA reads TGTGCCAGCAGCTTAAGTCAAGTCAGGCAGGGAAACACCATATATTTT. Supplemented by reference TRBV7-2 and TRBJ1-3, the full variable domain reads GAGVSQSPSNKVTEKGKDVELRCDPISGHTALYWYRQSLGQGLEFLIYFQGNSAPDKSGLPSDRFSAERTGGSVSTLTIQRTQQEDSAVYLCASSLSQVRQGNTIYFGEGSWLTVV.